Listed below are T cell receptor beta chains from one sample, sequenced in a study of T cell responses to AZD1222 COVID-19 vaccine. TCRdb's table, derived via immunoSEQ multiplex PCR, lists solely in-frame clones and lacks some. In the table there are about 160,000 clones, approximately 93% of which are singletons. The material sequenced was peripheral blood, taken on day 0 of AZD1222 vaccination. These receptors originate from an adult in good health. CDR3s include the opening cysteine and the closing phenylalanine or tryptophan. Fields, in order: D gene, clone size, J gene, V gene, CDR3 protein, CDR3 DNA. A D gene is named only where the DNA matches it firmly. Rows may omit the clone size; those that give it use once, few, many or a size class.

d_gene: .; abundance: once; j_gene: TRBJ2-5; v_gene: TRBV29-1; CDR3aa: CSVEDRGAQETQYF; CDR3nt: TGCAGCGTTGAAGATCGGGGGGCGCAGGAGACCCAGTACTTC
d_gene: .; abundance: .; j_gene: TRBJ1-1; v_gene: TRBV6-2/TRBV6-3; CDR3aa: CASSTEPNTEAFF; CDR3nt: TGTGCCAGCAGTACAGAGCCGAACACTGAAGCTTTCTTT
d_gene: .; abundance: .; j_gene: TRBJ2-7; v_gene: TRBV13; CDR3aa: CASSLGGRAYEQYF; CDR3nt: TGTGCCAGCAGCTTAGGTGGCAGGGCCTACGAGCAGTACTTC
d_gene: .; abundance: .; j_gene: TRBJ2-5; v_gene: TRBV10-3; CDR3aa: CAITRGPGTRETQYF; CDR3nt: TGTGCCATCACCAGAGGTCCGGGCACGCGAGAGACCCAGTACTTC
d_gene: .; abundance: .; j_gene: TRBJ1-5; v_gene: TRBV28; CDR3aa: CASRPAGGMGNQPQHF; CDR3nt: TGTGCCAGCAGACCCGCGGGGGGGATGGGCAATCAGCCCCAGCATTTT
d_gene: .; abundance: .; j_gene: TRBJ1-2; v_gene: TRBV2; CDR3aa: CASSEITRGGYTF; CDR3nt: TGTGCCAGCAGTGAAATTACTCGAGGAGGCTACACCTTC
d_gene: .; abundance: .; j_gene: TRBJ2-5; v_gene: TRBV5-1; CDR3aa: CASSLSGGLETQYF; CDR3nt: TGCGCCAGCAGCTTATCTGGGGGGTTGGAGACCCAGTACTTC
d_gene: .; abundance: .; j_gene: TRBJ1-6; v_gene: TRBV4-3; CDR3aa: CASSQEGRSPLHF; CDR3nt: TGCGCCAGCAGCCAAGAAGGGAGGTCACCCCTCCACTTT
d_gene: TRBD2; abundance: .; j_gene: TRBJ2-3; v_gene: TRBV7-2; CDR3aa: CASSLSGGLTDTQYF; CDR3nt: TGTGCCAGCAGCTTATCGGGGGGGCTTACAGATACGCAGTATTTT
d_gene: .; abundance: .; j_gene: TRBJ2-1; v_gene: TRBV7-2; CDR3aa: CASSFLGSYNEQFF; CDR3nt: TGTGCCAGCAGCTTCCTGGGATCCTACAATGAGCAGTTCTTC
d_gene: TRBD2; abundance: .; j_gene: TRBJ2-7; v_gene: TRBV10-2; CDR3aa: CASESGGPSYEQYF; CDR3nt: TGCGCCAGCGAAAGCGGGGGCCCCTCCTACGAGCAGTACTTC
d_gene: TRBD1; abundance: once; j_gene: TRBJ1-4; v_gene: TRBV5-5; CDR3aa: CASSLGTGGINEKLFF; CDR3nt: TGTGCCAGCAGCTTAGGGACAGGGGGAATAAATGAAAAACTGTTTTTT
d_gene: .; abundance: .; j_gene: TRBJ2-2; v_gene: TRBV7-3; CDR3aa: CASSLTGFSGHPNTGELFF; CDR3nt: TGTGCCAGCAGCTTAACGGGTTTTTCGGGACACCCGAACACCGGGGAGCTGTTTTTT
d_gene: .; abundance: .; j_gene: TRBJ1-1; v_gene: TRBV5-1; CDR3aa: CASSLGAIMNTEAFF; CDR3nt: TGCGCCAGCAGCTTAGGGGCAATCATGAACACTGAAGCTTTCTTT
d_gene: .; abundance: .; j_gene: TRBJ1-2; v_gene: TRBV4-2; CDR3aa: CASSQEGQNRWGYTF; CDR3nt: TGTGCCAGCAGCCAAGAGGGACAAAACCGGTGGGGCTACACCTTC
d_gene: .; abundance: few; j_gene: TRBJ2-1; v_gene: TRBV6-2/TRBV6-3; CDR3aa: CASSVSLGPVNEQFF; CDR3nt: TGTGCCAGCAGTGTCTCCTTGGGGCCGGTGAATGAGCAGTTCTTC
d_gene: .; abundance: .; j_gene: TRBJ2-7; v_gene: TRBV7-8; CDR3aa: CASSRRGNVEQYF; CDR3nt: TGTGCCAGCAGTCGAAGGGGGAATGTCGAGCAGTACTTC
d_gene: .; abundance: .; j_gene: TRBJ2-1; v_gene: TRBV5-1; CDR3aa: CASSLFTVGENNEQFF; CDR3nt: TGCGCCAGCAGCTTGTTTACGGTGGGCGAGAACAATGAGCAGTTCTTC
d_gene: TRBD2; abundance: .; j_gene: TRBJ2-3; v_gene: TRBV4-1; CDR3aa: CASSQDRAWGAGEGDTQYF; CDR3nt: TGCGCCAGCAGCCAAGATCGGGCCTGGGGAGCGGGGGAGGGGGATACGCAGTATTTT
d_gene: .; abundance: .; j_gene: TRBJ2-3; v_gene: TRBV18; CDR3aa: CASSRGASSTDTQYF; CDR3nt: TGTGCCAGCTCACGGGGGGCAAGCAGCACAGATACGCAGTATTTT
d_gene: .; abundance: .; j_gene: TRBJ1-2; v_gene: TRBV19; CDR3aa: CASSIPGWNYGYTF; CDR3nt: TGTGCCAGTAGTATACCTGGATGGAACTATGGCTACACCTTC
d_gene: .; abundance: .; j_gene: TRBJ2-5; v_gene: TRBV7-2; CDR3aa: CASSLFQTGQETQYF; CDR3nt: TGTGCCAGCAGCTTATTCCAGACAGGTCAAGAGACCCAGTACTTC
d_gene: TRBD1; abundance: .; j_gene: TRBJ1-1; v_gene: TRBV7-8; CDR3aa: CASSFDRVEAFF; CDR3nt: TGTGCCAGCAGCTTCGACAGGGTTGAAGCTTTCTTT
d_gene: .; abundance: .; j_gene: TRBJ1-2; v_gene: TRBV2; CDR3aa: CASNEWGARYGYTF; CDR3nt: TGTGCCAGCAATGAGTGGGGGGCGAGGTATGGCTACACCTTC
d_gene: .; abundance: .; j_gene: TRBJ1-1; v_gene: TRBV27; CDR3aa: CASSLRAAIGPEAFF; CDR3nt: TGTGCCAGCAGTTTAAGGGCAGCCATAGGGCCTGAAGCTTTCTTT
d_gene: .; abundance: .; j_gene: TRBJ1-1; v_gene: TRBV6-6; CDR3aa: CASSYTDAGNTEAFF; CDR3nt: TGTGCCAGCAGTTACACTGATGCAGGGAACACTGAAGCTTTCTTT
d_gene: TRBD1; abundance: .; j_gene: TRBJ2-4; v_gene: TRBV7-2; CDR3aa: CASSLGPGQGGNIQYF; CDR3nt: TGTGCCAGCAGCTTAGGTCCGGGACAGGGAGGAAACATTCAGTACTTC
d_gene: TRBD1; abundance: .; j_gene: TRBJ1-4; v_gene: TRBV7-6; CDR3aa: CASSFSGGTNEKLFF; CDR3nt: TGTGCCAGCAGCTTTTCAGGGGGCACTAATGAAAAACTGTTTTTT
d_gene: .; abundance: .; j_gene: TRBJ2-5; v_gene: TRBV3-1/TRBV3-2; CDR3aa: CASRKQGFREETQYF; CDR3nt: TGTGCCAGCAGAAAACAGGGTTTCCGGGAAGAGACCCAGTACTTC
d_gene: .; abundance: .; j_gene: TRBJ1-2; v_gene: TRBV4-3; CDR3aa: CASSPTGSPNYGYTF; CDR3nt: TGCGCCAGCAGCCCAACAGGGAGCCCTAACTATGGCTACACCTTC
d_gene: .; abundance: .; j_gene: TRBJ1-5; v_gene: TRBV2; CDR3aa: CASSEIRGNQPQHF; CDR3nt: TGTGCCAGCAGTGAAATACGAGGAAATCAGCCCCAGCATTTT
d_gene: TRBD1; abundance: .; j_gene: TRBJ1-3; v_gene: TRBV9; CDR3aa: CASSVWQGDTIYF; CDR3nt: TGTGCCAGCAGCGTATGGCAGGGGGACACCATATATTTT
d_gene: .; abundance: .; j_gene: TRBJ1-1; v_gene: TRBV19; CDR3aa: CASSIRGTHTEAFF; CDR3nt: TGTGCCAGTAGTATTAGGGGGACACACACTGAAGCTTTCTTT
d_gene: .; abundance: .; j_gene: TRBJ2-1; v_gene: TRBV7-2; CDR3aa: CASSHPQLGQGSSYNEQFF; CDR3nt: TGTGCCAGCAGCCACCCCCAATTGGGGCAGGGGAGCTCCTACAATGAGCAGTTCTTC
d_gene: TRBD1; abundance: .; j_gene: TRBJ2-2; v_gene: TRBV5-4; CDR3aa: CASRAQGAGELFF; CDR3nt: TGTGCCAGCAGAGCCCAGGGGGCAGGGGAGCTGTTTTTT